Below, 27 T cell receptor beta chains from the same sample are listed, as sequenced in a study of brain T cells in children with intractable seizures. The method was immunoSEQ multiplex PCR; TCRdb's version includes in-frame clones alone and lacks a portion of them. Found here are about 41,000 clones, 75% to 95% of them singletons; the top ten hold roughly 6.3%. The sequencing used peripheral blood, collected at surgery. The receptors derive from a girl aged 2 to 9 with tuberous sclerosis and intractable seizures.

The V call is TRBV3-1 (or the pseudogene TRBV3-2), the J call TRBJ2-4, with 8 bases aligning to TRBD1. The V segment lost 1 base and the J segment 7 bases; nucleotides outside the gene matches: 6. Germline values: CDR1 LGHDT, CDR2 YNNKEL (reference sequence). The CDR3 has 15 residues. CDR3 amino acids: CASSQGFRGHNIQYF. In DNA, the CDR3 is TGTGCCAGCAGCCAAGGCTTCAGGGGGCATAACATTCAGTACTTC.

The rearrangement links TRBV6-1 to TRBJ1-1, with D tentatively TRBD1 (5 bases). Per the germline V gene, CDR1 is MNHNS and CDR2 is SASEGT. The V end was cut by 3 bases, the J end by 5 bases, with 10 bases between. This CDR3 comprises 13 residues. CDR3 protein: CASSEGPWTEAFF. The DNA for the CDR3 is TGTGCCAGCAGTGAGGGGCCTTGGACTGAAGCTTTCTTT.

This clone was counted once. This chain joins TRBV5-5 and TRBJ2-3; 14 nucleotides align to TRBD2. There are 17 residues in the CDR3. J gave up 0 bases and V 3 bases, and 3 bases lay outside the gene matches. Germline CDR1 SGHKS, CDR2 YYEKEE (reference sequence). CDR3 nucleotides: TGTGCCAGCAGCTGGGGACTAGCGGGGGTAAGCACAGATACGCAGTATTTT. Translating it yields CASSWGLAGVSTDTQYF. The full variable domain, completed using reference TRBV5-5 and TRBJ2-3, is DAGVTQSPTHLIKTRGQQVTLRCSPISGHKSVSWYQQVLGQGPQFIFQYYEKEERGRGNFPDRFSARQFPNYSSELNVNALLLGDSALYLCASSWGLAGVSTDTQYFGPGTRLTVL.

The chain recombines TRBV19 with TRBJ1-6; no definite D call. CDR1 and CDR2 from the germline V gene are LNHDA and SQIVND (reference sequence). Trimming took off 9 bases at V and 7 bases at J, with 16 bases between the two ends. The CDR3 consists of 14 residues. Here the CDR3 reads CASQETALNSPLHF. The CDR3 DNA is TGTGCCAGCCAGGAGACTGCACTAAATTCACCCCTCCACTTT.

This chain joins TRBV5-1 and TRBJ2-1, with D perhaps matching TRBD2 (6 bases). There are 14 residues in the CDR3. Per the germline V gene, CDR1 is SGHRS and CDR2 is YFSETQ. The germline V and J ends were trimmed by 0 bases and 7 bases, with 11 bases remaining between them. CDR3 residues: CASSLGSAGNEQFF. CDR3 DNA sequence: TGCGCCAGCAGCTTGGGGTCGGCGGGGAATGAGCAGTTCTTC.

This chain joins TRBV5-6 and TRBJ2-5; 7 bases are a match to TRBD1. V dropped 3 bases and J dropped 9; count of bases not matched to a gene: 11. The CDR3 consists of 14 residues. In germline, CDR1 is SGHDT, CDR2 YYEEEE. DNA for the CDR3: TGTGCCAGCAGCTCACAGGGGCCCTCTCATCCCCAGTACTTC. Translated, it gives CASSSQGPSHPQYF.

The rearrangement links TRBV5-6 to TRBJ2-5; 7 bases agree with TRBD2. J was trimmed by 3 bases and V by 4 bases; bases with no gene match: 3. This CDR3 comprises 13 residues. The germline V gene encodes CDR1 SGHDT and CDR2 YYEEEE. The CDR3 is CASSPGTKETQYF. CDR3 bases: TGTGCCAGCAGCCCCGGGACTAAAGAGACCCAGTACTTC. Complete variable domain (other parts from reference TRBV5-6 and TRBJ2-5): DAGVTQSPTHLIKTRGQQVTLRCSPKSGHDTVSWYQQALGQGPQFIFQYYEEEERQRGNFPDRFSGHQFPNYSSELNVNALLLGDSALYLCASSPGTKETQYFGPGTRLLVL.

This clone was picked up one time. This sequence joins TRBV27 and TRBJ1-4; D perhaps matches TRBD1 (6 bases). The CDR3 sequence is 15 residues long. Germline CDR1 MNHEY, CDR2 SMNVEV (reference sequence). Trimming took off 8 bases at V and 2 bases at J, with 15 bases between the two ends. The CDR3 loop reads CASRMRGATNEKLFF. As DNA, the CDR3 is TGTGCCAGCCGTATGAGGGGGGCGACTAATGAAAAACTGTTTTTT.

The V gene is TRBV3-1 (or the pseudogene TRBV3-2), the J gene TRBJ1-3; D remains unclear. Trimming took 3 bases from V and 0 from J, leaving 18 bases between them. The length of the CDR3 is 18 residues. CDR1 is LGHDT and CDR2 is YNNKEL in the germline V gene (reference sequence). CDR3 sequence (DNA): TGTGCCAGCAGCCATCGGGGAGCGGGAATAAGCTCTGGAAACACCATATATTTT. Translation gives CASSHRGAGISSGNTIYF.

The V gene is TRBV19, the J gene TRBJ1-2, with D uncertain. The CDR3 contains 14 residues. The germline V and J ends were trimmed by 7 bases and 2 bases, with 14 bases remaining between them. From germline, CDR1 is LNHDA and CDR2 SQIVND (reference sequence). The CDR3 region is CASIPGTVNYGYTF. The CDR3 bases are TGTGCCAGTATTCCGGGCACCGTGAACTATGGCTACACCTTC.

The chain is built from TRBV5-1 and TRBJ1-2, with TRBD1 identical over 9 bases. The CDR3 length is 16 residues. V lost 0 bases, J lost 4 bases, and 7 bases stayed unmatched. Per the germline V gene, CDR1 is SGHRS and CDR2 is YFSETQ. The CDR3 is CASSLVSGQGFYGYTF. In DNA, the CDR3 is TGCGCCAGCAGCTTGGTTTCGGGACAGGGCTTCTATGGCTACACCTTC.

The chain is built from TRBV4-2 and TRBJ1-1; D is unclear. Germline CDR1 LGHNA, CDR2 YNFKEQ. The V end was cut by 0 bases, the J end by 1 base, with 3 bases between. There are 13 residues in the CDR3. In DNA form, the CDR3 reads TGTGCCAGCAGCCAAGACTCGAACACTGAAGCTTTCTTT. Its translation is CASSQDSNTEAFF.

V usage is TRBV24-1 and J usage is TRBJ2-5, with 8 positions matching TRBD2. The CDR3 totals 15 residues. The trim removed 3 bases at V and 0 bases at J, leaving 2 bases unmatched. Germline CDR1 KGHDR, CDR2 SFDVKD. In DNA, the CDR3 is TGTGCCACCAGTGATATACTAGCGGACCAAGAGACCCAGTACTTC. Its translation is CATSDILADQETQYF.

The rearrangement links TRBV4-1 to TRBJ1-1; TRBD1 matches at 7 bases. The CDR3 extends over 16 amino acids. V trimming: 0 bases; J trimming: 2 bases; junction bases outside the gene matches: 6. The germline gives CDR1 MGHRA, CDR2 YSYEKL. The CDR3 region is CASSQEGQPYNTEAFF. Written as DNA, the CDR3 is TGCGCCAGCAGCCAAGAGGGACAGCCGTATAACACTGAAGCTTTCTTT.

The chain links TRBV19 to TRBJ2-3; D is possibly TRBD1 (7 bases). The CDR3 spans 16 residues. The V and J ends lost 8 bases and 6 bases respectively, with 24 bases between them. Germline CDR1 is LNHDA and CDR2 is SQIVND (reference sequence). The chain's CDR3 is CASRGTGTEAPDTQYF. CDR3 bases: TGTGCCAGTCGGGGGACCGGGACAGAAGCACCTGATACGCAGTATTTT. Filled out from reference TRBV19 and TRBJ2-3, the complete variable domain reads DGGITQSPKYLFRKEGQNVTLSCEQNLNHDAMYWYRQDPGQGLRLIYYSQIVNDFQKGDIAEGYSVSREKKESFPLTVTSAQKNPTAFYLCASRGTGTEAPDTQYFGPGTRLTVL.

The rearrangement joins TRBV11-2 to TRBJ1-1; no reliable D call. The length of the CDR3 is 14 residues. Germline lookup yields CDR1 SGHAT and CDR2 FQNNGV. Trimming took 1 base from V and 2 from J, leaving 8 bases between them. The CDR3 bases are TGTGCCAGCAGCTTAGTGGGCCCAAACACTGAAGCTTTCTTT. It is translated as CASSLVGPNTEAFF.

The chain has TRBV30 and TRBJ1-2; TRBD1 might be the D (6 bases). V was trimmed by 4 bases and J by 8 bases, leaving 11 bases between them. This CDR3 is 11 amino acids long. Germline lookup yields CDR1 GTSNPN and CDR2 SVGIG (reference sequence). CDR3 bases: TGTGCCTGGAACCAGGGGATAGGCTACACCTTC. Protein product: CAWNQGIGYTF.

This clone was picked up one time. The V gene is TRBV3-1 (or the pseudogene TRBV3-2), the J gene TRBJ2-7; D is unresolved. The CDR3 spans 13 residues. Trimming left V 2 bases short and J 2 bases short, with 7 bases between. Germline CDR1 is LGHDT and CDR2 is YNNKEL (reference sequence). CDR3 DNA: TGTGCCAGCAGCCAAAGGGATCCCTACGAGCAGTACTTC. This codes for CASSQRDPYEQYF.

The V call is TRBV13, the J call TRBJ1-1, with 9 bases fitting TRBD1. CDR1 and CDR2 from the germline V gene are PRHDT and FYEKMQ (reference sequence). V lost 4 bases, J lost 6 bases, and 6 bases stayed unmatched. The CDR3 loop spans 14 amino acids. The CDR3 loop is CASSYGTGYSEAFF. For the CDR3, the DNA is TGTGCCAGCAGCTACGGGACAGGGTATTCTGAAGCTTTCTTT.

The rearrangement uses TRBV4-1 and TRBJ2-5; 7 bases are a match to TRBD2. Germline CDR1 is MGHRA and CDR2 is YSYEKL. V gave up 1 base and J gave up 7 bases; unmatched junction bases: 15. This CDR3 is 17 amino acids long. Here the CDR3 reads CASSQGDGLEGLGTQYF. The CDR3 nucleotides read TGCGCCAGCAGCCAAGGGGATGGACTAGAGGGTTTGGGGACCCAGTACTTC.

The chain links TRBV7-9 to TRBJ1-5; possible D gene TRBD1, 6 bases. CDR1 SEHNR and CDR2 FQNEAQ come from the germline V gene (reference sequence). The CDR3 loop spans 15 amino acids. Deletions cut 5 bases from V and 2 bases from J, with 13 bases between. CDR3 sequence: CASSAQGIRNQPQHF. DNA for the CDR3: TGTGCCAGCAGCGCACAGGGCATTCGCAATCAGCCCCAGCATTTT.

This rearrangement joins TRBV6-5 to TRBJ2-7, with TRBD2 matching over 14 bases. Germline CDR1 is MNHEY and CDR2 is SVGAGI. Trimming removed 2 bases from V and 2 bases from J; junction bases left unmatched: 2. This CDR3 has 16 amino acids. The CDR3 reads CASSYGTSGGAYEQYF. In DNA, the CDR3 is TGTGCCAGCAGTTACGGGACTAGCGGGGGTGCCTACGAGCAGTACTTC.

This clone was observed once. The CDR3 region is CAWNEGGRQPQHF. The CDR3 DNA sequence: TGTGCCTGGAATGAAGGGGGAAGACAGCCCCAGCATTTT. The V and J genes are TRBV30 and TRBJ1-5; a possible D gene is TRBD1 (6 bases). The V gene's germline CDR1 is GTSNPN and CDR2 SVGIG (reference sequence). Trimming shortened V by 4 bases and J by 7 bases, and 14 bases separated the two germline ends. The CDR3 runs to 13 residues.

The chain joins TRBV24-1 to TRBJ1-3; no firm D call. The CDR3 length is 11 residues. Trimming left V 4 bases short and J 8 bases short, with 5 bases between. Per the germline V gene, CDR1 is KGHDR and CDR2 is SFDVKD. CDR3 region: CATSDGDTIYF. The CDR3 DNA reads TGTGCCACCAGTGACGGGGACACCATATATTTT.

The chain combines TRBV29-1 with TRBJ2-5, with D possibly TRBD2 on 5 matching bases. V gave up 8 bases and J gave up 4 bases, with 23 bases separating them. The CDR3 runs 15 residues. The germline V gene has CDR1 SQVTM and CDR2 ANQGSEA. The CDR3 bases are TGCAGCTATAAACGTCCCCCGGGGTCGGTAGAGACCCAGTACTTC. Encoded protein: CSYKRPPGSVETQYF.

This rearrangement joins TRBV30 to TRBJ1-1; a possible D gene is TRBD1 (5 bases). This CDR3 is 13 amino acids long. The germline V gene has CDR1 GTSNPN and CDR2 SVGIG (reference sequence). With 2 bases removed from V and 0 bases from J, the gap between germline ends came to 7 bases. As DNA, the CDR3 is TGTGCCTGGAGTCGGGGGATGAACACTGAAGCTTTCTTT. It codes for CAWSRGMNTEAFF.

This chain joins TRBV6-5 and TRBJ2-2, with TRBD1 matching over 7 bases. The CDR3 totals 15 residues. J lost 4 bases, V lost 6 bases, and 8 bases had no gene match. Germline V gene sequence: CDR1 MNHEY, CDR2 SVGAGI. In nucleotides, the CDR3 is TGTGCCAGCAGCCACAGGGGAGTGAGCACCGGGGAGCTGTTTTTT. Residues: CASSHRGVSTGELFF.